This passage covers 8 T cell receptor beta chains from one sample sequenced in a study of blood T cell repertoires in COVID-19. TCRdb's table, derived via immunoSEQ multiplex PCR, lists solely in-frame clones and lacks some. The sample includes approximately 500,000 clones, 88% of them seen just once. Sequenced: PBMCs or T cells enriched from blood (not recorded which). The receptors come from a woman in her thirties or forties who had recovered from COVID-19.

This chain links TRBV5-1 with TRBJ1-4; D not resolved. The CDR3 consists of 14 residues. Per the germline V gene, CDR1 is SGHRS and CDR2 is YFSETQ. The germline V and J ends were trimmed by 4 bases and 8 bases, with 15 bases remaining between them. The CDR3 DNA follows: TGCGCCAGCAGCGATATGGGGAGTGGGGAAAAACTGTTTTTT. Encoded protein: CASSDMGSGEKLFF.

This clone was seen once. The chain carries TRBV27 and TRBJ2-7; no clear D. In germline, CDR1 is MNHEY, CDR2 SMNVEV (reference sequence). The V end lost 4 bases, the J end lost 12 bases, and 25 bases lay between the germline ends. The CDR3 totals 15 residues. The CDR3 loop reads CASSSAPNARRALYF. DNA for the CDR3: TGTGCCAGCAGTTCGGCACCCAACGCTAGGCGAGCGCTGTACTTC.

Worth noting for this clone: Other nucleotide sequences in the sample specify the same CDR3. The chain uses TRBV3-1 (or the pseudogene TRBV3-2) and TRBJ2-1; TRBD1 might be the D (5 bases). The CDR3 is made up of 14 amino acids. Germline V gene sequence: CDR1 LGHDT, CDR2 YNNKEL (reference sequence). V lost 4 bases to trimming and J lost 4 bases, with 11 bases between them. The CDR3 here is CASSLRGIYNEQFF. The CDR3 DNA sequence: TGTGCCAGCAGCCTAAGGGGAATATACAATGAGCAGTTCTTC.

This chain links TRBV19 with TRBJ1-2, with a possible D match to TRBD1 (6 bases). V gave up 4 bases and J gave up 7 bases, with 16 bases separating them. CDR3 length: 14 amino acids. CDR1 and CDR2 (germline): LNHDA, SQIVND (reference sequence). In DNA form, the CDR3 reads TGTGCCAGTAGTAACAGGGCTACGGATGTTGGCTACACCTTC. This encodes CASSNRATDVGYTF.

This chain connects TRBV19 to TRBJ2-1; a possible D gene is TRBD1 (6 bases). This CDR3 is built from 15 residues. The germline CDR1 and CDR2 sequences are LNHDA and SQIVND (reference sequence). Trimming took off 10 bases at V and 1 base at J, with 17 bases between the two ends. The chain's CDR3 is CATHEGGGSYNEQFF. In DNA, the CDR3 is TGTGCCACTCACGAAGGGGGTGGGTCCTACAATGAGCAGTTCTTC.

The chain is built from TRBV10-1 and TRBJ2-1; 10 bases fit TRBD2. The CDR3 consists of 14 residues. Germline CDR1 WNHNN, CDR2 SYGVQD (reference sequence). After removal of 9 bases from V and 7 bases from J, the junction contained 9 bases not matched to a gene. The CDR3 loop reads CASSTSGKVNEQFF. In nucleotides, the CDR3 is TGCGCCAGTTCAACTAGCGGGAAAGTAAATGAGCAGTTCTTC.

The V gene is TRBV5-1, the J gene TRBJ2-6; D is undetermined. The V end lost 3 bases, the J end lost 0 bases, and 13 bases lay between the germline ends. The germline V gene encodes CDR1 SGHRS and CDR2 YFSETQ. This CDR3 spans 17 amino acids. CDR3 residues: CASSWADPSSGANVLTF. CDR3 DNA: TGCGCCAGCAGCTGGGCAGACCCGAGCTCTGGGGCCAACGTCCTGACTTTC.

The V call is TRBV5-6, the J call TRBJ1-6, with TRBD1 matching over 8 bases. Germline lookup yields CDR1 SGHDT and CDR2 YYEEEE. The CDR3 is 15 residues long. V dropped 5 bases and J dropped 8; count of bases not matched to a gene: 9. CDR3 sequence reads: CASRPRTGKYSPLHF. The CDR3 coding sequence is TGTGCCAGCAGACCCAGGACAGGGAAGTATTCACCCCTCCACTTT.